The T cell receptor (beta chain) described here comes from a study of OX40 agonist ivuxolimab in advanced cancers. Study-level points and caveats: The authors also found low normalized T-cell clonal expansion in some nonresponders.

Sequenced by immunoSEQ multiplex PCR; TCRdb stores in-frame clones only, minus some. Of approximately 100,000 clones in the sample, about 80% were seen once. Comments on this clone: What it recognizes is unknown.

The CDR3 totals 11 residues. V lost 6 bases and J 12 bases, leaving 15 bases between the germline ends. Germline V lookup: CDR1 MNHNS, CDR2 SASEGT. The sequence was obtained from an adult with an advanced solid tumor such as melanoma, head and neck, liver or kidney cancer. Sequenced material: CD4+ or CD8+ T cells sorted from blood, taken in a trial of the OX40 agonist ivuxolimab. The chain recombines TRBV6-1 with TRBJ2-7; D unclear. Here the CDR3 reads CASSQMGEWYF. CDR3 coding DNA: TGTGCCAGCAGCCAAATGGGTGAGTGGTACTTC.